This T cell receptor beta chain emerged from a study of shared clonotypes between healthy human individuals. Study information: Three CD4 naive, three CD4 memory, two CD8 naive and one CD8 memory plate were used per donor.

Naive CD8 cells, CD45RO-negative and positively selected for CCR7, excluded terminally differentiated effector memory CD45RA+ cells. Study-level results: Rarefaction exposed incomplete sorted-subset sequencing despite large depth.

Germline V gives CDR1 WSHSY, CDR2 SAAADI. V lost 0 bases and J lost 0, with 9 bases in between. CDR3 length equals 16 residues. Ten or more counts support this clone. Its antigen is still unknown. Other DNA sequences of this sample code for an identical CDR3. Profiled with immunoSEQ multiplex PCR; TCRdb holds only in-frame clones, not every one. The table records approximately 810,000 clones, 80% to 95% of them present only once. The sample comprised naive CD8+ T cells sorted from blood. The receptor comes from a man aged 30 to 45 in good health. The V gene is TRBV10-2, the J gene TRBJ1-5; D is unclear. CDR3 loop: CASSESPGNSNQPQHF. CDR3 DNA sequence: TGCGCCAGCAGTGAGTCGCCTGGAAATAGCAATCAGCCCCAGCATTTT.